This entry features one T cell receptor beta chain sequence. Its specificity is not known. The library tagged each cDNA molecule with unique molecular identifiers. TCRdb re-called the RACE reads through MiXCR, storing one row per CDR3 protein. The profile shows about 130,000 distinct CDR3 sequences, about 8.2% of them singletons. The data stem from a study of human T cells and chemical hapten exposure. For the study at large: The variation in per-sample TCR yields arose mainly from small differences in pooled library volumes.

Stated time point: healthy volunteer bleed at 2 weeks. From whole blood left unfractionated, total RNA was extracted. General study findings and limits: There was no change with DPC sensitization in TCRs above 1 in 1000 frequency.

The CDR3 sequence is 14 residues long. V lost 2 bases and J 4 bases, leaving 14 bases between the germline ends. The germline V gene has CDR1 DFQATT and CDR2 SNEGSKA (reference sequence). The receptor was derived from a male donor in good health. Some clones in this sample may be carry-over from other donors' samples. Sequenced sample: whole blood. This sequence joins TRBV20-1 and TRBJ1-2; a possible D gene is TRBD1 (5 bases). The CDR3 region is CSARLPQQGYGYTF. Written as DNA, the CDR3 is TGCAGTGCTAGATTGCCCCAGCAGGGCTATGGCTACACCTTC.